This T cell receptor beta chain was captured in a study of OX40 agonist ivuxolimab in advanced cancers. Study results and limitations: There were also nonresponders showing low normalized T-cell clonal expansion. There were, on average, more expanded clones in CD8+ T cells than in CD4+.

The ends were cut back, 5 bases at V and 4 bases at J, with 4 bases in the middle. The CDR3 is made up of 11 amino acids. Only in-frame clones appear in the TCRdb table, and some are missing; sequencing was by immunoSEQ multiplex PCR. The sample has some 73,000 clones, approximately 86% seen once. As to this clone: Its target is not known.

This chain connects TRBV5-3 to TRBJ1-5; D is uncertain. TRBV5-3 is an ORF, with its function uncertain. The starting material was CD4+ or CD8+ T cells sorted from blood, obtained in a trial of the OX40 agonist ivuxolimab. This TCR derives from an adult with an advanced solid tumor such as melanoma, head and neck, liver or kidney cancer. In DNA, the CDR3 is TGTGCCAGAAGAATTAATCAGCCCCAGCATTTT. This encodes CARRINQPQHF.